This TCR beta chain stems from a study of control samples from healthy donors and cancer patients (dated by TCRdb to 2020 to 2022). This clone showed up just once. The clone's antigen remains unknown. Base qualities were left out, and no much larger clone turns up one base away. Libraries were built with the immunoSEQ multiplex PCR assay. Entries here come from immuneACCESS through TCRdb and include only in-frame sequences with V and J called. Some clones fail to appear in such tables; in the studies checked, an unresolved V gene covers under half of the shortfall, and the cause of the remainder is unknown. This sample holds 150,000 or so clones; roughly 94% were observed only once. The top ten clonotypes cover 12% to 15% of the sample. Sequencing was carried out using PBMCs. The TCR comes from a man in his sixties with colorectal cancer.

The sequence in DNA is TGTGCCTGGAACGGAGGGGATGGACAGCCCCAGCATTTT. This is translated as CAWNGGDGQPQHF. The V gene is TRBV30 and the J gene is TRBJ1-5; a tentative D match to TRBD1 spans 5 bases. The CDR3 measures 13 amino acids from cysteine to phenylalanine. The CDR3 DNA has 39 bases and is translated from base 1. CDR1 and CDR2 (GTSNPN, SVGIG) derive from the germline V gene (reference sequence). At the junction V is shortened by 4 bases and J by 7 bases, with 14 bases in between.